What follows is one T cell receptor beta chain and its context. Caucasian adults living in Nashville, Tennessee, provided all samples. The CDR3 totals 16 residues. V gave up 5 bases and J gave up 8 bases, with 22 bases separating them. Germline V CDR1 and CDR2: SEHNR, FQNEAQ (reference sequence). The sample is drawn from a study of shared clonotypes between healthy human individuals. Study at large: Aged 18 to 49, the donors were two women and a few men.

The assay ran at deep level. Using ten immunoSEQ deep assay plates, investigators sequenced unsorted PBMC DNA. The table came from immunoSEQ multiplex PCR; TCRdb's copy has only in-frame clones and leaves some out. Among some 530,000 clones listed, 65% to 85% were seen once. The chain combines TRBV7-9 with TRBJ1-5, with D perhaps matching TRBD1 (6 bases). The sample comprised PBMCs. The sequence was collected from a woman aged 40-49 years in good health. Some clones in this sample may be carry-over from other donors' samples. CDR3 nucleotides: TGTGCCAGCAGCCGACGGTGGAGCAGGGGCGTAAAGCCCCAGCATTTT. Protein sequence: CASSRRWSRGVKPQHF.